This TCR beta chain came from a study of post-analysis software for immune sequencing data. Study background: Relapsing-remitting, secondary progressive and progressive-relapsing forms of multiple sclerosis all featured among disease courses.

Findings and limits, study-wide: The study found significantly lower normalized Chao1 diversity in multiple sclerosis patients than in controls. Five or six TRBV segments, TRBV5-6, TRBV5-1 and TRBV20-1 among them, were found more frequent in patients than controls. Clustering by F measure revealed strong co-clustering among samples prepared together in one batch.

In the case of this clonotype: Its target is not known.

Unique molecular identifiers were carried by the TCR beta cDNA libraries. From roughly 1 to 10 million T cells, 400,000 to 650,000 cDNA molecules were obtained. MiXCR was run by TCRdb on the PCR reads, yielding one entry per CDR3 protein. The repertoire consists of some 190,000 distinct CDR3 sequences, with 25% to 35% occurring once and the leading ten covering 3% to 3.5%. The CDR3 contains 16 residues. The V segment lost 3 bases and the J segment 5 bases; nucleotides outside the gene matches: 5. From germline, CDR1 is MDHEN and CDR2 SYDVKM. Sequenced material: blood. The rearrangement uses TRBV28 and TRBJ2-1, with 12 nucleotides matching TRBD1. This TCR came from a girl younger than 18 with multiple sclerosis. Written as DNA, the CDR3 is TGTGCCAGCAGTTTGAGGGGGACAGGGGGCCACAATGAGCAGTTCTTC. Its protein product is CASSLRGTGGHNEQFF.